Listed below are T cell receptor beta chains from one sample, sequenced in a study of long-term antiretroviral therapy in people with HIV. Repertoires were generated with immunoSEQ multiplex PCR, while TCRdb's copy carries only in-frame clones and drops some. The sample lists tens of thousands of clones; about 85% were seen once. Sequenced here: unsorted PBMCs, sampled 2.3 years after starting antiretroviral therapy. These receptors were taken from a man in his forties with HIV. CDR3s include the opening cysteine and the closing phenylalanine or tryptophan. D genes are given only for firm matches.

TRBD1,TRBV6-5,TRBJ1-2,14,CASSRTGSNYGYTF
TRBD1,TRBV9,TRBJ2-7,13,CASSPGTGGFGYF
TRBD1,TRBV5-1,TRBJ1-6,16,CASSLGTGPYNSPLHF
.,TRBV19,TRBJ1-4,11,CASSSDEKLFF
TRBD1,TRBV4-1,TRBJ1-5,16,CASSPTDRGRGQPQHF
TRBD1,TRBV18,TRBJ2-7,16,CASSPTTGTGENEQYF
.,TRBV18,TRBJ2-2,11,CASHNTGELFF
.,TRBV10-3,TRBJ2-3,14,CATWGGDSTDTQYF
.,TRBV18,TRBJ2-1,12,CASSPAGNEQFF
.,TRBV5-4,TRBJ2-5,14,CASSSRQNQETQYF
.,TRBV2,TRBJ2-1,13,CASSQGSFREQFF
TRBD1,TRBV29-1,TRBJ1-2,12,CSVGDRNYGYTF
.,TRBV7-9,TRBJ2-4,15,CASSNGTLGKNIQYF
.,TRBV5-6,TRBJ2-3,16,CASSLGGFPYTDTQYF
.,TRBV7-6,TRBJ1-4,16,CASSLAQGHSREKLFF
TRBD2,TRBV5-1,TRBJ2-2,13,CASAGRGTGELFF
.,TRBV27,TRBJ2-5,14,CASSTHNSGETQYF
.,TRBV27,TRBJ2-2,12,CASSLSTGELFF
.,TRBV18,TRBJ2-5,14,CASSSGTSTGTQYF
.,TRBV7-9,TRBJ2-2,12,CASSYGVGELFF
.,TRBV10-3,TRBJ2-1,12,CAIKGSYNEQFF
TRBD2,TRBV28,TRBJ2-2,17,CASRSTGLAGGPGELFF
TRBD2,TRBV30,TRBJ2-1,13,CAWKSGDHNEQFF
TRBD1,TRBV25-1,TRBJ1-1,12,CASSVQGAEAFF
.,TRBV7-2,TRBJ2-3,12,CASSADHLNQYF
.,TRBV6-1,TRBJ2-7,14,CASSEGGVTYEQYF
.,TRBV14,TRBJ1-1,15,CASSDGRAGNTEAFF
.,TRBV9,TRBJ1-1,15,CASSPITQGSAEAFF
.,TRBV30,TRBJ1-2,13,CAWNRGANYGYTF
.,TRBV12-5,TRBJ1-1,13,CASASGRLFEAFF
.,TRBV10-2,TRBJ1-2,12,CASSESTHGYTF
TRBD2,TRBV29-1,TRBJ2-3,15,CSVRLAGLVTDTQYF
.,TRBV18,TRBJ2-5,13,CASSPGDQETQYF
.,TRBV1,TRBJ2-2,17,CTSRPLTSGRGLRELFF
.,TRBV5-1,TRBJ1-2,15,CASSWADGEAYGYTF
.,TRBV13,TRBJ1-1,20,CASRPQVVERGKGTNTEAFF
TRBD1,TRBV7-9,TRBJ1-3,13,CASRQGAGNTIYF
TRBD1,TRBV15,TRBJ1-4,15,CATSTYRGTNEKLFF
TRBD1,TRBV6-6,TRBJ1-5,16,CASSPGGGFGNQPQHF
.,TRBV2,TRBJ2-7,13,CASSVRDSYEQYF
TRBD1,TRBV9,TRBJ2-7,13,CASSATQGAEQYF
.,TRBV7-8,TRBJ1-4,19,CASSLISLELLTGREKLFF